Following are 14 T cell receptor beta chains from one sample sequenced in a study of PD-L1 blockade in urothelial cancer. Clones were read by immunoSEQ multiplex PCR, and TCRdb kept only the in-frame ones, dropping some. The sample yields about 84,000 clones, over 80% seen once. The sample consisted of PBMCs, taken around atezolizumab (anti-PD-L1) treatment. All receptors come from a man aged 65 to 79 with urothelial cancer.

The chain combines TRBV18 with TRBJ2-5, with 7 bases matching TRBD1. The V gene's germline CDR1 is KGHSH and CDR2 LQKENI. The CDR3 has 13 amino acids. V shed 7 bases, J shed 4 bases, and the junction held 6 bases outside the gene matches. The CDR3 DNA is TGTGCCAGCTACAGGGGCAGGGGAGAGACCCAGTACTTC. Translation: CASYRGRGETQYF.

This clone was detected once. This chain joins TRBV29-1 and TRBJ2-7; no clear D. The V and J ends lost 0 bases and 5 bases respectively, with 8 bases between them. Germline CDR1 reads SQVTM; CDR2 reads ANQGSEA. The CDR3 has 12 residues. CDR3 bases: TGCAGCGTTGAAGATCTAAGTGACGAGCAGTACTTC. It specifies CSVEDLSDEQYF.

The rearrangement uses TRBV6-4 and TRBJ2-1; the match to TRBD2 covers 13 bases. The CDR3 is 15 residues long. Per the germline V gene, CDR1 is MRHNA and CDR2 is SNTAGT. The J segment lost 2 bases and the V segment lost 5 bases, leaving 0 bases of the junction unmatched. For the CDR3, the DNA is TGTGCCAGCAGTACTAGCGGGAGGGCCTACAATGAGCAGTTCTTC. Translation gives CASSTSGRAYNEQFF.

V and J are TRBV4-3 and TRBJ2-7; D call uncertain. Between the trimmed V and J ends, which lost 1 base and 5 bases, there was a span of 12 bases. The germline V gene has CDR1 LGHNA and CDR2 YSLEER. CDR3 size: 14 residues. The CDR3 DNA follows: TGCGCCAGCAGCCAAGCGGTTACCAGGAACGAGCAGTACTTC. Amino acids: CASSQAVTRNEQYF.

The chain carries TRBV2 and TRBJ1-1, with D hard to call. CDR3 length equals 13 residues. In germline, CDR1 is SNHLY, CDR2 FYNNEI. Trimming removed 8 bases at V and 1 base at J, with 11 bases between. CDR3 DNA sequence: TGTGCCAGCGGGAGGGAATCGAACACTGAAGCTTTCTTT. Its protein is CASGRESNTEAFF.

A few counts support this clone. This sequence joins TRBV30 and TRBJ2-1; possibly TRBD2 for D (6 bases). CDR1 GTSNPN and CDR2 SVGIG come from the germline V gene (reference sequence). V was pared by 3 bases and J by 8 bases, with 14 bases between. The CDR3 has 13 amino acids. CDR3 amino acids: CAWSGGSGDEQFF. The DNA of the CDR3 is TGTGCCTGGAGCGGCGGGTCGGGAGATGAGCAGTTCTTC. The entire variable domain, with the rest obtained from reference TRBV30 and TRBJ2-1, is as follows: SQTIHQWPATLVQPVGSPLSLECTVEGTSNPNLYWYRQAAGRGLQLLFYSVGIGQISSEVPQNLSASRPQDRQFILSSKKLLLSDSGFYLCAWSGGSGDEQFFGPGTRLTVL.

J is TRBJ2-1 and V is TRBV30; unclear D gene. This CDR3 is 14 amino acids long. The germline V gene encodes CDR1 GTSNPN and CDR2 SVGIG (reference sequence). Trimming cost V 4 bases and J 6 bases, with 16 bases left between them. DNA of the CDR3: TGTGCCTGGAAACGTGATCGTTCCGGCAATGAGCAGTTCTTC. Its translation is CAWKRDRSGNEQFF.

The rearrangement uses TRBV19 and TRBJ2-1; perhaps TRBD2 as D (5 bases). Germline V lookup: CDR1 LNHDA, CDR2 SQIVND (reference sequence). The V gene lost 1 base and the J gene lost 6 bases, with 13 bases spanning the gap. CDR3 length equals 15 residues. CDR3 DNA sequence: TGTGCCAGTAGTATAGGAGGAGCTGGAGGCAATGAGCAGTTCTTC. Its protein product is CASSIGGAGGNEQFF. Full variable domain (outside the CDR3, taken from reference TRBV19 and TRBJ2-1): DGGITQSPKYLFRKEGQNVTLSCEQNLNHDAMYWYRQDPGQGLRLIYYSQIVNDFQKGDIAEGYSVSREKKESFPLTVTSAQKNPTAFYLCASSIGGAGGNEQFFGPGTRLTVL.

The chain combines TRBV4-1 with TRBJ1-5, with TRBD1 matching 7 bases. The CDR3 has 14 amino acids. Germline values: CDR1 MGHRA, CDR2 YSYEKL. Unmatched junction bases numbered 1, after V lost 3 bases and J lost 2 bases. CDR3 in amino acids: CASSHGQGNQPQHF. The DNA of the CDR3 is TGCGCCAGCAGCCACGGACAGGGCAATCAGCCCCAGCATTTT.

This chain joins TRBV4-1 and TRBJ2-1, with D unclear. CDR3 length: 16 residues. Germline CDR1 and CDR2: MGHRA and YSYEKL. V was cut by 0 bases and J by 0 bases, with 9 bases left in between. CDR3 loop: CASSQDEAVSYNEQFF. CDR3 DNA sequence: TGCGCCAGCAGCCAAGACGAAGCCGTCTCCTACAATGAGCAGTTCTTC.

This chain links TRBV2 with TRBJ1-5; D gene ambiguous. The length of the CDR3 is 13 residues. The germline V gene encodes CDR1 SNHLY and CDR2 FYNNEI. Trimming took 8 bases from V and 8 from J, leaving 16 bases between them. CDR3 sequence: CASRPSGVEPQHF. CDR3 coding DNA: TGTGCCAGCCGCCCCTCGGGAGTAGAGCCCCAGCATTTT.

The chain joins TRBV7-9 to TRBJ1-1; TRBD1 might be the D (6 bases). The CDR3 loop spans 13 amino acids. Between the trimmed V and J ends, which lost 5 bases and 10 bases, there was a span of 17 bases. The germline gives CDR1 SEHNR, CDR2 FQNEAQ (reference sequence). The CDR3 sequence is CASSRSGGGGAFF. The CDR3 bases are TGTGCCAGCAGCCGCTCGGGGGGAGGGGGAGCTTTCTTT.

The J gene is TRBJ2-7, the V gene TRBV7-3; a weak D match, TRBD1 (6 bases). CDR3 length equals 13 residues. Trimming pared 4 bases from V and 7 bases from J, leaving 14 bases between. The germline CDR1 and CDR2 sequences are SGHTA and FQGTGA. The CDR3 DNA reads TGTGCCAGCAGCTCATCAGGGGTCGGGGAGCAGTACTTC. The encoded protein is CASSSSGVGEQYF.

This clone appeared once. V is TRBV19 and J is TRBJ2-1; the match to TRBD1 covers 11 bases. Germline values: CDR1 LNHDA, CDR2 SQIVND (reference sequence). V was pared by 3 bases and J by 9 bases, with 4 bases of the junction left unmatched. The CDR3 runs to 14 residues. The CDR3: CASSIGGTGGEQFF. The DNA for the CDR3 is TGTGCCAGTAGTATTGGGGGGACAGGGGGTGAGCAGTTCTTC.